This TCR beta chain was profiled in a study of radiation and T cells in renal cell carcinoma. Time point reported: blood 4 weeks post-SBRT, at nephrectomy. The treatment was: 15 Gy SBRT to primary tumor, nephrectomy 4 weeks later. Some clones are missing from TCRdb's copy, which holds only in-frame ones; the method was immunoSEQ multiplex PCR. The table records roughly 64,000 clones, more than 60% of them present only once. Looked up from germline, CDR1 is LNHDA and CDR2 is SQIVND (reference sequence). V shed 6 bases and J 7 bases; nucleotides not matched to a gene: 4. This CDR3 contains 14 residues. V gene TRBV19 combines with J gene TRBJ2-1; 12 bases align to TRBD2. This specimen consisted of blood, obtained from a patient whose treatment included radiotherapy and nephrectomy. The clonotype originates from a man aged 55 to 70 with renal cell carcinoma. This CDR3 is CASSGLAGTNEQFF. The CDR3 DNA sequence: TGTGCCAGTAGCGGACTAGCGGGGACAAATGAGCAGTTCTTC.